The next 14 T cell receptor beta chains were all read from a single sample in a study of T cells after yellow fever vaccination. TCRdb processed the 5' RACE reads anew with MiXCR; each CDR3 protein has one entry. The table has 200,000 to 250,000 distinct CDR3 sequences, 6.9% seen once. The input for sequencing was CD4+ T cells sorted from PBMCs, taken 15 days after the yellow fever booster vaccination. The receptors come from a young man who received the YFV17D yellow fever vaccine.

The table lists this clonotype with many counts. The chain carries TRBV7-2 and TRBJ2-2; a weak D match, TRBD1 (5 bases). This CDR3 has 14 amino acids. Germline V CDR1 and CDR2: SGHTA, FQGNSA. Trimming removed 4 bases from V and 3 bases from J, with 9 bases in between. This chain's CDR3 is CASSSDRDTGELFF. For the CDR3, the DNA is TGTGCCAGCAGCTCAGACAGAGACACCGGGGAGCTGTTTTTT. The whole variable domain, filled in from reference TRBV7-2 and TRBJ2-2, reads GAGVSQSPSNKVTEKGKDVELRCDPISGHTALYWYRQSLGQGLEFLIYFQGNSAPDKSGLPSDRFSAERTGGSVSTLTIQRTQQEDSAVYLCASSSDRDTGELFFGEGSRLTVL.

A few counts support this clonotype. V gene TRBV20-1 combines with J gene TRBJ1-3; D remains unclear. Germline CDR1 DFQATT, CDR2 SNEGSKA (reference sequence). The CDR3 contains 12 residues. The germline V and J ends were trimmed by 1 base and 4 bases, with 5 bases remaining between them. The CDR3 here is CSARALGNTIYF. Written as DNA, the CDR3 is TGCAGTGCTAGAGCCCTGGGAAACACCATATATTTT.

The chain links TRBV19 to TRBJ1-2; 12 nucleotides align to TRBD1. CDR1 LNHDA and CDR2 SQIVND come from the germline V gene (reference sequence). CDR3 length: 15 amino acids. Trimming cost V 5 bases and J 3 bases; bases outside gene matches: 4. The CDR3 sequence: CASSSRDRGHYGYTF. CDR3 in DNA: TGTGCCAGTAGTTCCCGGGACAGGGGGCACTATGGCTACACCTTC. Using reference TRBV19 and TRBJ1-2 for the parts outside the CDR3, the full variable domain is DGGITQSPKYLFRKEGQNVTLSCEQNLNHDAMYWYRQDPGQGLRLIYYSQIVNDFQKGDIAEGYSVSREKKESFPLTVTSAQKNPTAFYLCASSSRDRGHYGYTFGSGTRLTVV.

This clonotype was counted only a few times. V is TRBV12-3 or TRBV12-4 and J is TRBJ2-7; 11 nucleotides agree with TRBD2. With V trimmed by 7 bases and J by 2 bases, 16 bases remained unmatched. The CDR3 loop spans 18 amino acids. The chain's CDR3 is CASTSFRTSGQGAYEQYF. DNA for the CDR3: TGTGCCAGCACATCCTTCCGGACTAGCGGGCAGGGCGCCTACGAGCAGTACTTC.

This clonotype came up many times. The chain links TRBV29-1 to TRBJ2-5; 8 positions match TRBD2. This CDR3 is built from 14 residues. Germline CDR1 is SQVTM and CDR2 is ANQGSEA. V shed 4 bases, J shed 5 bases, and the junction held 9 bases outside the gene matches. CDR3 protein: CSVAPGGPSETQYF. DNA of the CDR3: TGCAGCGTTGCCCCGGGAGGGCCCTCGGAGACCCAGTACTTC.

In this sample, this clonotype turned up a few times. The chain carries TRBV6-1 and TRBJ2-5; TRBD1 aligns across 9 bases. The CDR3 length is 12 residues. Germline V lookup: CDR1 MNHNS, CDR2 SASEGT. J was trimmed by 12 bases and V by 6 bases; bases with no gene match: 8. The CDR3 nucleotides read TGTGCCAGCAGCCCTTTCGACAGGGGGAAGTACTTC. Protein sequence: CASSPFDRGKYF.

This clonotype was seen ten or more times. At one of its ends the junction is not consistent with the germline gene, which may arise from a read error. The chain recombines TRBV5-1 with TRBJ2-2, with 7 nucleotides matching TRBD1. Germline CDR1 is SGHRS and CDR2 is YFSETQ. This CDR3 region has 14 residues. CDR3 sequence: CASSLDRVTGELFF. CDR3 in DNA: TGTGCCAGCAGCCTTGACAGGGTCACCGGGGAGCTGTTTTTT.

The J gene is TRBJ2-3, the V gene TRBV4-1; D gene uncertain. V lost 5 bases, J lost 1 base, and 13 bases lay in between. Germline CDR1 is MGHRA and CDR2 is YSYEKL. CDR3 size: 15 residues. CDR3 amino acids: CASSESLVRTDTQYF. The CDR3, as DNA: TGCGCCAGCAGCGAGAGCCTAGTCCGCACAGATACGCAGTATTTT.

This clonotype was counted between two and nine times. The CDR3 loop reads CASLRDPSTDTQYF. The DNA for the CDR3 is TGTGCCAGCCTTAGGGACCCGTCCACAGATACGCAGTATTTT. The genes are TRBV9 and TRBJ2-3; possibly TRBD1 or TRBD2 for D (5 bases each). Trimming shortened V by 7 bases and J by 2 bases, and 14 bases separated the two germline ends. CDR3 size: 14 residues. The V gene's germline CDR1 is SGDLS and CDR2 YYNGEE.

The chain combines TRBV7-2 with TRBJ2-3; weak D call: TRBD2 (6 bases). The CDR3 has 14 residues. Germline V gene sequence: CDR1 SGHTA, CDR2 FQGNSA. Trimming took off 5 bases at V and 8 bases at J, with 17 bases between the two ends. In nucleotides, the CDR3 is TGTGCCAGCAGCCTCCTAGCGAGAGGTTCTACGCAGTATTTT. This translates into CASSLLARGSTQYF.

This clonotype showed up many times. The chain has TRBV7-3 and TRBJ2-5; tentatively, D is TRBD2 (6 bases). This CDR3 has 15 residues. Germline V gives CDR1 SGHTA, CDR2 FQGTGA. V was cut by 3 bases and J by 2 bases, with 13 bases left in between. The chain's CDR3 is CASSFGGTPQETQYF. CDR3 DNA sequence: TGTGCCAGCAGCTTCGGAGGGACTCCTCAAGAGACCCAGTACTTC.

The chain carries TRBV11-3 and TRBJ2-2; D is unclear. Trimming cost V 2 bases and J 2 bases, with 9 bases left between them. The CDR3 loop spans 15 amino acids. Germline V lookup: CDR1 SGHNT, CDR2 YENEEA. CDR3 coding DNA: TGTGCCAGCAGCTTATCTGGGGTTAACACCGGGGAGCTGTTTTTT. It yields the protein CASSLSGVNTGELFF.

The chain couples TRBV7-2 to TRBJ2-7; 7 positions match TRBD2. Germline assignment: CDR1 SGHTA and CDR2 FQGNSA. The CDR3 contains 15 residues. With V trimmed by 3 bases and J by 7 bases, 12 bases remained unmatched. The CDR3 nucleotides read TGTGCCAGCAGCTTCGGTTGGAGGACTAGGAGGGAGCAGTACTTC. As protein: CASSFGWRTRREQYF.

This clonotype showed up many times. The chain employs TRBV10-2 and TRBJ2-3; 7 bases align to TRBD1. J was trimmed by 6 bases and V by 6 bases; bases with no gene match: 12. Germline V CDR1 and CDR2: WSHSY, SAAADI. CDR3 length: 15 residues. The DNA of the CDR3 is TGCGCCAGCAGCCTAGGACAGGAAAGGGTGGATACGCAGTATTTT. Protein: CASSLGQERVDTQYF.